The clone carrying this T cell receptor beta chain was detected only a few times. Its antigen is currently unknown. The CDR3 is 15 amino acids. The germline V gene has CDR1 MGHRA and CDR2 YSYEKL. V was cut by 6 bases and J by 0 bases, with 15 bases left in between. The study ran its PCR with 60 Vbeta and 13 Jbeta primers. Sequencing was performed with immunoSEQ multiplex PCR; in TCRdb, only in-frame clones are kept and a portion is missing. The data show about 120,000 clones, around a tenth seen once. This specimen comes from a study of cytomegalovirus exposure and HLA in healthy donors. The study, taken as a whole, reports: A later analysis linked a missense DCLRE1C variant to TCR beta V- and J-gene trimming.

This TCR came from a man younger than 45 in good health and CMV-seronegative. Material for sequencing was PBMCs. V gene TRBV4-1 combines with J gene TRBJ2-7, with D possibly being TRBD2 (6 bases). The CDR3 region has the DNA TGCGCCAGCAGTCTTACTAGCAGGAGCTCCTACGAGCAGTACTTC. Its protein product is CASSLTSRSSYEQYF.